This T cell receptor beta chain is from a study of cytomegalovirus exposure and HLA in healthy donors. Generated by immunoSEQ multiplex PCR, the TCRdb table keeps only in-frame clones and is missing some. The sample shows more than 300,000 clones, 80% to 90% of them seen only once. Losses at the gene ends were 5 bases for V and 8 bases for J; bases not matched to a gene: 8. Germline lookup yields CDR1 KGHSH and CDR2 LQKENI. The CDR3 has 14 amino acids. The V and J genes are TRBV18 and TRBJ2-5; 10 nucleotides line up with TRBD2. Sequenced material: PBMCs. The source of this sequence is a woman under 30 in good health and CMV-seronegative. In DNA form, the CDR3 reads TGTGCCAGCTCAACCTCTAGCGGGAGAAGTACCCAGTACTTC. The encoded protein is CASSTSSGRSTQYF.